This TCR beta chain was documented in a study of type 1 and type 2 diabetes patients. The overall study: Donors were type 1 diabetes, type 2 diabetes, or nondiabetic controls. Study observations and caveats: Age and gender were not matched between study groups. Type 2 diabetes and control V and J usage correlated highly, 0.8 to 0.97.

Standard classification criteria confirmed type 1 or type 2 diabetes in all patients. Amplification started from genomic DNA. Multiplex PCR with 30 forward and 13 reverse primers amplified the TCR beta CDR3. MiXCR, run by TCRdb on the multiplex PCR reads, gives a single entry per CDR3 protein. The sample consists of about 250,000 distinct CDR3 sequences, 40% to 50% of them appearing once. For this clonotype: Its antigen is unknown.

Material: peripheral blood mononuclear cells (PBMCs). This clonotype was obtained from a man aged 18 to 35 with type 2 diabetes.

This chain's CDR3 is CASSERGFRGGPDTQYF. Here the CDR3 DNA reads TGTGCCAGCAGTGAAAGGGGTTTTCGGGGTGGCCCAGATACGCAGTATTTT. The V and J genes are TRBV25-1 and TRBJ2-3; D might be TRBD1 or TRBD2, each matching 5 bases. V lost 2 bases and J lost 4, with 19 bases in between. The CDR3 has 17 residues. Germline lookup yields CDR1 MGHDK and CDR2 SYGVNS.